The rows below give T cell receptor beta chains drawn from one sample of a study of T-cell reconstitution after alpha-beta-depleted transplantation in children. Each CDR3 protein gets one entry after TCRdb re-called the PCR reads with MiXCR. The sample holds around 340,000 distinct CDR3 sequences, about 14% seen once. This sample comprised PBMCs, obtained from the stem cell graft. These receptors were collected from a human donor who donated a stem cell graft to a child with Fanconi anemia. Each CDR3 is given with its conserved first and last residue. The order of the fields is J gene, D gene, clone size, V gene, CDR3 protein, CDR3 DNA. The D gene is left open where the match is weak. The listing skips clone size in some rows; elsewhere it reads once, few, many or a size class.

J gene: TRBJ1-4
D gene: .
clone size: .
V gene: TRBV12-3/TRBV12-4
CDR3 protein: CASSLGGLSLFF
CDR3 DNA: TGTGCCAGCAGTTTAGGTGGTCTCTCACTGTTTTTT

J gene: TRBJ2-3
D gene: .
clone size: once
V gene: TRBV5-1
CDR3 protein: CASSLEDGTTDTQYF
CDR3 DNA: TGCGCCAGCAGCTTGGAAGACGGCACCACAGATACGCAGTATTTT

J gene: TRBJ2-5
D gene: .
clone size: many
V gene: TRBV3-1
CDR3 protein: CASSQEVGAGWETQYF
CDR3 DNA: TGTGCCAGCAGCCAAGAAGTAGGGGCAGGTTGGGAGACCCAGTACTTC

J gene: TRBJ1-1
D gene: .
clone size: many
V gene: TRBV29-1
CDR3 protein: CSVQGGPGDTEAFF
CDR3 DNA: TGCAGCGTACAGGGAGGGCCGGGGGACACTGAAGCTTTCTTT

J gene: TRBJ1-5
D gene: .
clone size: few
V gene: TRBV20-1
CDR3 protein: CSAPAGHPSTSGGGNQPQHF
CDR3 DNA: TGCAGTGCCCCTGCTGGACACCCTTCTACCTCCGGTGGGGGCAATCAGCCCCAGCATTTT

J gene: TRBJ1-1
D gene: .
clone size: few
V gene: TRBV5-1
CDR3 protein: CASSETTGNTEAFF
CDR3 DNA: TGCGCCAGCAGCGAAACAACAGGGAACACTGAAGCTTTCTTT

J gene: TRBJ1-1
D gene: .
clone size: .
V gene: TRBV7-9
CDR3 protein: CASGILDSMNTEAFF
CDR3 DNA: TGTGCCAGCGGGATACTGGACAGCATGAACACTGAAGCTTTCTTT

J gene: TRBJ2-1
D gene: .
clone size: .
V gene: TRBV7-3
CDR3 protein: CASSSGPVNEQFF
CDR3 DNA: TGTGCCAGCAGCTCGGGCCCCGTAAATGAGCAGTTCTTC

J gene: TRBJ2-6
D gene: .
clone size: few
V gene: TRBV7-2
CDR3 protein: CASSLGRGANVLTF
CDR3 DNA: TGTGCCAGCAGCTTAGGGCGTGGGGCCAACGTCCTGACTTTC

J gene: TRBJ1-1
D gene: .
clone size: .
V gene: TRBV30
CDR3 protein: CALGSFMNTEAFF
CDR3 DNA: TGTGCCCTCGGGTCTTTCATGAACACTGAAGCTTTCTTT

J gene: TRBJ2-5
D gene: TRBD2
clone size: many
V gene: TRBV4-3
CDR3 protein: CASSQGGPGGQETQYF
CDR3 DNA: TGCGCCAGCAGCCAAGGTGGACCGGGGGGGCAAGAGACCCAGTACTTC

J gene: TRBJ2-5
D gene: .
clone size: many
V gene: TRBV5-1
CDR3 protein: CASSLEGAETQYF
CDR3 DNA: TGCGCCAGCAGCTTGGAAGGCGCGGAGACCCAGTACTTC

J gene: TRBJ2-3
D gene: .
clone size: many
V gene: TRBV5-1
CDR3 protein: CASTAGSSTDTQYF
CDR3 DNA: TGCGCCAGCACGGCGGGGAGTAGCACAGATACGCAGTATTTT

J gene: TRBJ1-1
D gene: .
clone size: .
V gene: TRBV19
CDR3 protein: CASSMMRPTEAFF
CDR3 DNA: TGTGCCAGTAGTATGATGAGACCCACTGAAGCTTTCTTT

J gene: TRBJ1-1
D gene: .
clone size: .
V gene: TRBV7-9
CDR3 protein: CASSRMETEAFF
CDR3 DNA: TGTGCCAGCAGCCGGATGGAGACTGAAGCTTTCTTT

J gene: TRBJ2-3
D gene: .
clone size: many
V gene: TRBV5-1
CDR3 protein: CASSLDPGTDTQYF
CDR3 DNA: TGCGCCAGCAGCTTGGATCCGGGTACAGATACGCAGTATTTT

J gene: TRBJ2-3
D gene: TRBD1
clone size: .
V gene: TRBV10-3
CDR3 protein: CAISRGQGSTDTQYF
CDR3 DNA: TGTGCCATCAGTCGCGGACAGGGAAGTACAGATACGCAGTATTTT

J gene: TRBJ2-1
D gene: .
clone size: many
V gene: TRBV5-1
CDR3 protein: CASSLSRVNEQFF
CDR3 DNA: TGCGCCAGCAGCTTGTCCAGGGTCAATGAGCAGTTCTTC

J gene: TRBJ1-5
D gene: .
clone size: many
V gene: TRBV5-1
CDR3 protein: CASSLGGVNQPQHF
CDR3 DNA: TGCGCCAGCAGCTTAGGAGGGGTCAATCAGCCCCAGCATTTT

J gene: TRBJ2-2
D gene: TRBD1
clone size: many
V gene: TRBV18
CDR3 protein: CASLGSGTENTGELFF
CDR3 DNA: TGTGCCAGCCTGGGCTCCGGGACAGAGAACACCGGGGAGCTGTTTTTT

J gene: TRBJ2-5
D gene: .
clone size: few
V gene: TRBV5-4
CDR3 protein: CASRQASGQETQYF
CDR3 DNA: TGTGCCAGCAGACAGGCCTCCGGTCAAGAGACCCAGTACTTC

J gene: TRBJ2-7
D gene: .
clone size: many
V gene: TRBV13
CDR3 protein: CASSPGTLSSYEQYF
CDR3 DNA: TGTGCCAGCAGCCCGGGGACTCTTAGCTCCTACGAGCAGTACTTC

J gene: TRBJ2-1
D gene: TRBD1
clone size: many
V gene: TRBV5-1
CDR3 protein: CASSPDVQGANEQFF
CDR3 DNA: TGCGCCAGCAGCCCGGACGTACAGGGGGCTAATGAGCAGTTCTTC

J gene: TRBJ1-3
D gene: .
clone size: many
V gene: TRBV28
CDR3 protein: CASSPLRGTLYF
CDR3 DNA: TGTGCCAGCAGTCCCCTTCGAGGGACCCTATATTTT

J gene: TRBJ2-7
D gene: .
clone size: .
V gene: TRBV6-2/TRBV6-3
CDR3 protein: CASSRGPGGEQYF
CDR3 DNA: TGTGCCAGCAGTAGGGGACCAGGAGGCGAGCAGTACTTC

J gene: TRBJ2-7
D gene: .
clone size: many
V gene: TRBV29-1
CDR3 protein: CSVSGSSYEQYF
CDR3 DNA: TGCAGCGTTAGCGGAAGCTCCTACGAGCAGTACTTC

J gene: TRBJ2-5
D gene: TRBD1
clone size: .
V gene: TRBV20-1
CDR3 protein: CSARRDRGTETQYF
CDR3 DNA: TGCAGTGCGCGGCGGGACAGGGGGACAGAGACCCAGTACTTC